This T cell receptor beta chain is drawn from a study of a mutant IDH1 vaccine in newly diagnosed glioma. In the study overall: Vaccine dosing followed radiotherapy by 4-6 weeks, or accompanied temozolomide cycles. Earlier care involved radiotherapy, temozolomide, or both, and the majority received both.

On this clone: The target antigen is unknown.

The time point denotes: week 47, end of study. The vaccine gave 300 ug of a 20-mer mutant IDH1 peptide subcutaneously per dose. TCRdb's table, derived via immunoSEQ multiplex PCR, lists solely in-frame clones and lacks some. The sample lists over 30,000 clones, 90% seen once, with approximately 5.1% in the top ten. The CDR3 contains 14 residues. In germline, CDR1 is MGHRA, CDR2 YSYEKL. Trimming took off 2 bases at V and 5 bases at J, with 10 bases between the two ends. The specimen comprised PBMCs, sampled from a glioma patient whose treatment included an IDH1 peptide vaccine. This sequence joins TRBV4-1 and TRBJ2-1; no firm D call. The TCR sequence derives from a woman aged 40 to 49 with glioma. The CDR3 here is CASSQLYSNNEQFF. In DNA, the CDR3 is TGCGCCAGCAGCCAACTCTACAGTAACAATGAGCAGTTCTTC.